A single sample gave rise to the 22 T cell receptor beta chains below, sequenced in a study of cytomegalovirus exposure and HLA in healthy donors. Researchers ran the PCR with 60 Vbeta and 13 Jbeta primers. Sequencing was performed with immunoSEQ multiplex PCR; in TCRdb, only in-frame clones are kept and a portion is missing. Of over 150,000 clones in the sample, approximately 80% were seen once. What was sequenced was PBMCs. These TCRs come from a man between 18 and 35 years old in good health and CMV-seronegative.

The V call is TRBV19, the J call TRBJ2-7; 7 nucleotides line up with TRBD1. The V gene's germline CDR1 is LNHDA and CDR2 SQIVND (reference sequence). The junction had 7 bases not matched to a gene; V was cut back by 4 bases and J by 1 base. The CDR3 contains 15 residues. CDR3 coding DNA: TGTGCCAGTAGTAAAACAGGGGAATTATCCTACGAGCAGTACTTC. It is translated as CASSKTGELSYEQYF. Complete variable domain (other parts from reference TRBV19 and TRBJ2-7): DGGITQSPKYLFRKEGQNVTLSCEQNLNHDAMYWYRQDPGQGLRLIYYSQIVNDFQKGDIAEGYSVSREKKESFPLTVTSAQKNPTAFYLCASSKTGELSYEQYFGPGTRLTVT.

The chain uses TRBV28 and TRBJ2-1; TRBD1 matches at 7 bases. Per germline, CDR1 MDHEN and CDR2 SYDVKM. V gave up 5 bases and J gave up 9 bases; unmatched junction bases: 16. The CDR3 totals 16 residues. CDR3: CASSPPTGQGWVEQFF. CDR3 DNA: TGTGCCAGCAGTCCCCCGACAGGGCAGGGGTGGGTTGAGCAGTTCTTC. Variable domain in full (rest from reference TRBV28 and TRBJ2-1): DVKVTQSSRYLVKRTGEKVFLECVQDMDHENMFWYRQDPGLGLRLIYFSYDVKMKEKGDIPEGYSVSREKKERFSLILESASTNQTSMYLCASSPPTGQGWVEQFFGPGTRLTVL.

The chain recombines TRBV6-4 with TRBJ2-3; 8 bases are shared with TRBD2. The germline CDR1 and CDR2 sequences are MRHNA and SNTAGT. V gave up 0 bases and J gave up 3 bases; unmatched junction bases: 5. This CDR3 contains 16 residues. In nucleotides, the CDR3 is TGTGCCAGCAGTGACTCTAGGGTAGCGGGGACAGATACGCAGTATTTT. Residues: CASSDSRVAGTDTQYF.

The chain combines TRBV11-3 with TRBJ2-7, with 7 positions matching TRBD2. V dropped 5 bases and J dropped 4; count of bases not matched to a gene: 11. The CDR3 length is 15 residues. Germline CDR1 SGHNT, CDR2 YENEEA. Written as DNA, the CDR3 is TGTGCCAGCAGCCTTTCACGGGACTATAAATACGAGCAGTACTTC. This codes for CASSLSRDYKYEQYF.

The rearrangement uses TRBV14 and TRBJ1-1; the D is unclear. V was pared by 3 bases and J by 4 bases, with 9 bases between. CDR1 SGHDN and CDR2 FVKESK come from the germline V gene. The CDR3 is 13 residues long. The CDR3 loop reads CASSHTVTTEAFF. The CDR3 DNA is TGTGCCAGCAGCCATACAGTTACCACTGAAGCTTTCTTT. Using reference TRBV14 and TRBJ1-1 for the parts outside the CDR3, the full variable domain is EAGVTQFPSHSVIEKGQTVTLRCDPISGHDNLYWYRRVMGKEIKFLLHFVKESKQDESGMPNNRFLAERTGGTYSTLKVQPAELEDSGVYFCASSHTVTTEAFFGQGTRLTVV.

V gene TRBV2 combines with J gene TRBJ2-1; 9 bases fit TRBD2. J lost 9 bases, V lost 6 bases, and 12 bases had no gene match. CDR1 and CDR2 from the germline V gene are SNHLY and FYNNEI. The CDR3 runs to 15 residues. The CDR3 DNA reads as TGTGCCAGCAGGAGGGGCGGGAGGGGGCTTGGTGAGCAGTTCTTC. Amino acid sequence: CASRRGGRGLGEQFF.

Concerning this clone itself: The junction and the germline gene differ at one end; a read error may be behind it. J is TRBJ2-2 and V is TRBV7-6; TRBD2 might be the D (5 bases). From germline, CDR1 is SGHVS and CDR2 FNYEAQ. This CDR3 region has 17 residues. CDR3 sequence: CASSLVFLWENNGELFF. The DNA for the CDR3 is TGTGCCAGCAGCTTAGTTTTTTTGTGGGAGAACAACGGGGAGCTGTTTTTT.

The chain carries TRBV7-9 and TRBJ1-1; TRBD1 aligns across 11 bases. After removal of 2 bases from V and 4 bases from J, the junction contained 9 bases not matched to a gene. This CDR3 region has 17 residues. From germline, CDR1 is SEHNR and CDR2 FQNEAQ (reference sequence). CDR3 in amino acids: CASSLFPPGTGGTEAFF. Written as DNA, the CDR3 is TGTGCCAGCAGCTTATTCCCACCCGGGACAGGGGGCACTGAAGCTTTCTTT.

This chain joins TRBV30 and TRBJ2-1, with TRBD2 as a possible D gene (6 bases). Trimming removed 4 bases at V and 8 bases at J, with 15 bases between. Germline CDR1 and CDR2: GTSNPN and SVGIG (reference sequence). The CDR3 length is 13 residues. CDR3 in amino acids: CAWTAEGRDEQFF. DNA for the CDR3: TGTGCCTGGACCGCGGAGGGCCGGGATGAGCAGTTCTTC.

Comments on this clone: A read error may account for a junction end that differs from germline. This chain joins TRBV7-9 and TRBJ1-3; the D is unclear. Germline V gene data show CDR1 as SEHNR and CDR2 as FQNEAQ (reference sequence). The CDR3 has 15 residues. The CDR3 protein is CASSLDGASGDTIYF. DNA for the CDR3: TGTGCCAGCAGCTTAGACGGAGCCTCTGGAGACACCATATATTTT.

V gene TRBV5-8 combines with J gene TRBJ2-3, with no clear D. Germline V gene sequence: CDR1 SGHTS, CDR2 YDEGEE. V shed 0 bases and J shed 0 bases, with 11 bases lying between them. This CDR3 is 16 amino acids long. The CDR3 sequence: CASSLGIAPSTDTQYF. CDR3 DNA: TGTGCCAGCAGCTTGGGTATAGCTCCAAGCACAGATACGCAGTATTTT.

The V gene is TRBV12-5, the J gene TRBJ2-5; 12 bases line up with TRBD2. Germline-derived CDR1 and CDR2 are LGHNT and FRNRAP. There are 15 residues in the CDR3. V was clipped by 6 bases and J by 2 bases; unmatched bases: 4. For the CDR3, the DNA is TGTGCTAGTGGGTCGACTAGCGGGGGACAAGAGACCCAGTACTTC. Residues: CASGSTSGGQETQYF.

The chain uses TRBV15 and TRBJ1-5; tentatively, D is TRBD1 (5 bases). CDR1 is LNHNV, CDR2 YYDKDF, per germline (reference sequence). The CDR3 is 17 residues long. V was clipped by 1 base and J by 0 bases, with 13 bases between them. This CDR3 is CATSRVDNAFSNQPQHF. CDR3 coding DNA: TGTGCCACCAGCAGAGTGGACAATGCTTTTAGCAATCAGCCCCAGCATTTT.

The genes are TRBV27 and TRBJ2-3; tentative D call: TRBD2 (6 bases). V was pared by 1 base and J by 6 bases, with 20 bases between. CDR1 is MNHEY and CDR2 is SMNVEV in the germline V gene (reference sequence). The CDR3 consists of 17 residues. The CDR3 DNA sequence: TGTGCCAGCAGTTTATTAGGGTCGGGGGTACTGGGCGATACGCAGTATTTT. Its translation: CASSLLGSGVLGDTQYF.

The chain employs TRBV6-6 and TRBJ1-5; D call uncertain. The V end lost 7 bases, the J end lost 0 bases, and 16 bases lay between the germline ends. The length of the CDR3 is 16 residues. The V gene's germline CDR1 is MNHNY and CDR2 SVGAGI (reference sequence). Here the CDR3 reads CASTPGGPYSNQPQHF. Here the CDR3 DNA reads TGTGCCAGCACCCCAGGAGGGCCGTATAGCAATCAGCCCCAGCATTTT.

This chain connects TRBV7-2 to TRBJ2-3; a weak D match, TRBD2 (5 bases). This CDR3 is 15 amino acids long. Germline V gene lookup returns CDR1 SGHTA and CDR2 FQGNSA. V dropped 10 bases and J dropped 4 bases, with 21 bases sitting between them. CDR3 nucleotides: TGTGCCACACAACCCGATGGGCTAGCCCCAGATACGCAGTATTTT. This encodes CATQPDGLAPDTQYF.

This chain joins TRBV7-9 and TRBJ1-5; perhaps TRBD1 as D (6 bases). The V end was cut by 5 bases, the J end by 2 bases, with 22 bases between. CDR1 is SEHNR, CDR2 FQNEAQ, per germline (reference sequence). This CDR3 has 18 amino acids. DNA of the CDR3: TGTGCCAGCAGCCCGGGGGGCGGCACCCTTTGGGGCAATCAGCCCCAGCATTTT. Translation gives CASSPGGGTLWGNQPQHF.

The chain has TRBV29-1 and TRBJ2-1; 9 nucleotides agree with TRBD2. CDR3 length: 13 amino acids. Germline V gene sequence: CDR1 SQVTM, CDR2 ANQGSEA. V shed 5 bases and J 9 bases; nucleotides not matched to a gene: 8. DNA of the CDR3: TGCAGCGTTTTCGGCGGGGGGGCGGCTGAGCAGTTCTTC. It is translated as CSVFGGGAAEQFF.

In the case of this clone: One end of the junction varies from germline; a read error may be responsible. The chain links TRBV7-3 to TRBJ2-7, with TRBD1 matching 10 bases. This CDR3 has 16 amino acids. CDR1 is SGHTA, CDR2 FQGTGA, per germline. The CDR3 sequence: CASSLTPGTGVNEQYF. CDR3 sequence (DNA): TGTGCCAGCAGCCTAACGCCCGGGACAGGGGTGAACGAGCAGTACTTC.

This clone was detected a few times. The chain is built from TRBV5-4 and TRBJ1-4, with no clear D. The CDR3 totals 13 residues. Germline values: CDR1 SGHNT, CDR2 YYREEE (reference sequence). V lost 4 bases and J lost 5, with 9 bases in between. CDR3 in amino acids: CASSPRLNEKLFF. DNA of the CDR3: TGTGCCAGCAGCCCGCGGTTAAATGAAAAACTGTTTTTT. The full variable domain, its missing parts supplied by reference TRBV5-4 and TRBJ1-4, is ETGVTQSPTHLIKTRGQQVTLRCSSQSGHNTVSWYQQALGQGPQFIFQYYREEENGRGNFPPRFSGLQFPNYSSELNVNALELDDSALYLCASSPRLNEKLFFGSGTQLSVL.

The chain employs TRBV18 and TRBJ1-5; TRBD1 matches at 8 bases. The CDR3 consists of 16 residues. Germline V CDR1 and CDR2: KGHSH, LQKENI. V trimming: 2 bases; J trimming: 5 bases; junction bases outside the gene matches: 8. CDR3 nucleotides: TGTGCCAGCTCACCAAATACAGGGGGGACGGATCAGCCCCAGCATTTT. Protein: CASSPNTGGTDQPQHF. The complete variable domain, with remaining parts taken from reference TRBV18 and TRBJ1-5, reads NAGVMQNPRHLVRRRGQEARLRCSPMKGHSHVYWYRQLPEEGLKFMVYLQKENIIDESGMPKERFSAEFPKEGPSILRIQQVVRGDSAAYFCASSPNTGGTDQPQHFGDGTRLSIL.

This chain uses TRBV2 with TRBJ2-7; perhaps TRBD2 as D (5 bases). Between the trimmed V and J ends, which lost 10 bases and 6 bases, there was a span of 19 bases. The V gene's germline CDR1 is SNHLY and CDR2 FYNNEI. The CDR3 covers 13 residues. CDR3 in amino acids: CATREGKTVEQYF. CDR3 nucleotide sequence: TGTGCCACCCGGGAAGGGAAAACGGTCGAGCAGTACTTC.